The 3 T cell receptor beta chains listed next were all sequenced from one sample in a study of cytomegalovirus exposure and HLA in healthy donors. Primers: 60 Vbeta forward and 13 Jbeta reverse. Some clones are missing from TCRdb's copy, which holds only in-frame ones; the method was immunoSEQ multiplex PCR. In the table there are just over 95,000 clones, around 79% of which are singletons. Material: PBMCs. These receptors all come from a middle-aged woman in good health and CMV-seronegative.

This clone showed up just once. The chain employs TRBV9 and TRBJ1-1; a possible D gene is TRBD1 (5 bases). The ends were cut back, 4 bases at V and 0 bases at J, with 13 bases in the middle. Looked up from germline, CDR1 is SGDLS and CDR2 is YYNGEE. This CDR3 spans 15 amino acids. For the CDR3, the DNA is TGTGCCAGCAGCCCCCCCGGGGGAGTGAACACTGAAGCTTTCTTT. It specifies CASSPPGGVNTEAFF. The variable domain in full, with the rest retrieved from reference TRBV9 and TRBJ1-1, is DSGVTQTPKHLITATGQRVTLRCSPRSGDLSVYWYQQSLDQGLQFLIQYYNGEERAKGNILERFSAQQFPDLHSELNLSSLELGDSALYFCASSPPGGVNTEAFFGQGTRLTVV.

V and J are TRBV12-5 and TRBJ1-2; 8 positions match TRBD1. Germline loops: CDR1 LGHNT, CDR2 FRNRAP. The CDR3 sequence is 15 residues long. V dropped 6 bases and J dropped 5; count of bases not matched to a gene: 11. The CDR3 protein is CASGPDRDRSYGYTF. CDR3 DNA sequence: TGTGCTAGTGGCCCCGACCGGGACAGGTCATATGGCTACACCTTC.

This chain connects TRBV11-2 to TRBJ1-6; 9 positions agree with TRBD1. The CDR3 totals 13 residues. The V and J ends lost 11 bases and 8 bases, in that order; junction bases with no gene match: 7. Germline values: CDR1 SGHAT, CDR2 FQNNGV. CDR3 sequence reads: CAGKTGGDSPLHF. As DNA, the CDR3 is TGTGCCGGAAAGACAGGGGGAGATTCACCCCTCCACTTT.